This entry features one TCR beta chain sequence. Antigen: not known. This CDR3 is built from 16 residues. V lost 1 base, J lost 4 bases, and 14 bases lay in between. The germline CDR1 and CDR2 sequences are MGHRA and YSYEKL. The sample originates from a study of cytomegalovirus exposure and HLA in healthy donors. The study's findings and limits: Relative to equally common others, HLA-associated TCR beta chains showed greater clonal expansion in a later analysis.

The PCR made use of 60 Vbeta and 13 Jbeta primers. Here immunoSEQ multiplex PCR was the method, and the copy in TCRdb shows in-frame clones only, minus some. The sample includes about 140,000 clones, about 80% seen only once; the top ten take about 2.4%. What was sequenced was PBMCs. The source of this sequence is a woman in her late teens or twenties in good health and CMV-seropositive. The rearrangement uses TRBV4-1 and TRBJ1-3; the D is unclear. CDR3 loop: CASSQGLGVGGNTIYF. The CDR3 DNA reads TGCGCCAGCAGCCAAGGATTAGGCGTCGGGGGAAACACCATATATTTT.